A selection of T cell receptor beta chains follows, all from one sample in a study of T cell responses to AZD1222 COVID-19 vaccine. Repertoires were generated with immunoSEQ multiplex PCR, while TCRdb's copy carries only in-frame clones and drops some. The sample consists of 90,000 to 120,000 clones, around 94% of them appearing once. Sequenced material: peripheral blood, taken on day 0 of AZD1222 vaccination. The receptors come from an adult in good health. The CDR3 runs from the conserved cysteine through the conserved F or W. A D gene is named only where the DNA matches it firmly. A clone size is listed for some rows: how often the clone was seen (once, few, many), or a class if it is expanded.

CDR3: CASSELARVNQPQHF
size: .
D: .
V: TRBV2

CDR3: CSASSYGDIGTIYF
size: .
D: .
V: TRBV20-1

CDR3: CASSLARYGYTF
size: .
D: .
V: TRBV11-2

CDR3: CASCGIGNQPQHF
size: .
D: .
V: TRBV19

CDR3: CASSPPGQVANYGYTF
size: .
D: TRBD1
V: TRBV18

CDR3: CARGQTYSNQPQHF
size: .
D: .
V: TRBV19

CDR3: CASSLRGLEDEQFF
size: .
D: TRBD1
V: TRBV5-1

CDR3: CASSYRGDEKLFF
size: .
D: TRBD1
V: TRBV12-3/TRBV12-4

CDR3: CASSEFQWGKLFF
size: .
D: .
V: TRBV6-1

CDR3: CASSQVGGGGPGTQYF
size: .
D: .
V: TRBV4-1

CDR3: CASSNSPGAGNEQFF
size: .
D: .
V: TRBV19

CDR3: CSVEDRGSKEKLFF
size: .
D: .
V: TRBV29-1

CDR3: CASSYSGQGIWETDTQYF
size: once
D: TRBD1
V: TRBV6-2/TRBV6-3

CDR3: CASSSRGGEQFF
size: .
D: .
V: TRBV6-6

CDR3: CASRREANTGELFF
size: .
D: TRBD2
V: TRBV19

CDR3: CASSIGRGRDYGYTF
size: .
D: TRBD1
V: TRBV19

CDR3: CASSLRAGEQFF
size: few
D: .
V: TRBV5-1

CDR3: CASSLDGSGSGYGYTF
size: .
D: .
V: TRBV5-4

CDR3: CASSHGGNYNEQFF
size: .
D: .
V: TRBV19

CDR3: CASSQEAQAGELFF
size: once
D: .
V: TRBV6-4

CDR3: CASSSKDRASSTYYGYTF
size: .
D: TRBD1
V: TRBV5-6

CDR3: CASSETGAGANVLTF
size: .
D: TRBD1
V: TRBV2

CDR3: CASSARLGSGNTIYF
size: .
D: .
V: TRBV9

CDR3: CASSQDYFRSTDTQYF
size: .
D: .
V: TRBV14

CDR3: CASSFVGGFGAFF
size: .
D: .
V: TRBV12-3/TRBV12-4

CDR3: CASSYVVNTEAFF
size: .
D: .
V: TRBV6-2/TRBV6-3

CDR3: CASSGTGANVLTF
size: .
D: .
V: TRBV9

CDR3: CASSWMTGYNEKLFF
size: .
D: TRBD1
V: TRBV5-1

CDR3: CASSSAWSSYEQYF
size: .
D: .
V: TRBV5-5